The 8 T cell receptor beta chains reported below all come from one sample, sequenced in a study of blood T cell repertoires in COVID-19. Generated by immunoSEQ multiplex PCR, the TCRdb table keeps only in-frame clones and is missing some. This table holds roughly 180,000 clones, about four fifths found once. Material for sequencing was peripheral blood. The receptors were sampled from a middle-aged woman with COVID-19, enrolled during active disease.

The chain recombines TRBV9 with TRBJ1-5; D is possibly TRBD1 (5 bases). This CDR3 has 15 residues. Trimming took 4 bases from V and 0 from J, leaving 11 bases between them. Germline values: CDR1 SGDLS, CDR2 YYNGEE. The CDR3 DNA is TGTGCCAGCAGCACAGGAGTCAGTAGCAATCAGCCCCAGCATTTT. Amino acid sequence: CASSTGVSSNQPQHF.

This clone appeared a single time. CDR3 DNA: TGTGCCATCCCGGTGCACGGGGAGCTGTTTTTT. Protein sequence: CAIPVHGELFF. The chain couples TRBV7-9 to TRBJ2-2, with D hard to call. Per germline, CDR1 SEHNR and CDR2 FQNEAQ (reference sequence). The CDR3 covers 11 residues. The V end lost 10 bases, the J end lost 7 bases, and 10 bases lay between the germline ends.

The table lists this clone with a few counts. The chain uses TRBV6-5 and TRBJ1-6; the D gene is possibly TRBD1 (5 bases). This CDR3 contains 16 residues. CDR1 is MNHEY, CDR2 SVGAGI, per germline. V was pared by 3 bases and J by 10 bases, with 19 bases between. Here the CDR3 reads CASSYKGSSHGSPLHF. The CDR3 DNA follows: TGTGCCAGCAGTTATAAGGGGTCTAGTCATGGGTCACCCCTCCACTTT.

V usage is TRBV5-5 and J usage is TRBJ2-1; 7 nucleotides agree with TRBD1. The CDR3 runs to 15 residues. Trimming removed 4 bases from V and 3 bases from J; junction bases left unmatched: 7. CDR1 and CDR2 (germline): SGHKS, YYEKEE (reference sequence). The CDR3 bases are TGTGCCAGCAGCCGAGACAGGGATGGCTACAATGAGCAGTTCTTC. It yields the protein CASSRDRDGYNEQFF.

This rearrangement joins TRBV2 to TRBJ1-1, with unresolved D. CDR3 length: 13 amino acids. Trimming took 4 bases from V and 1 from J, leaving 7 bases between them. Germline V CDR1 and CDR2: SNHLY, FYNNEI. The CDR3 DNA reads TGTGCCAGCAGTGTCTGGCAGAACACTGAAGCTTTCTTT. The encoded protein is CASSVWQNTEAFF. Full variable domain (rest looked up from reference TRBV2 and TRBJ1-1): EPEVTQTPSHQVTQMGQEVILRCVPISNHLYFYWYRQILGQKVEFLVSFYNNEISEKSEIFDDQFSVERPDGSNFTLKIRSTKLEDSAMYFCASSVWQNTEAFFGQGTRLTVV.

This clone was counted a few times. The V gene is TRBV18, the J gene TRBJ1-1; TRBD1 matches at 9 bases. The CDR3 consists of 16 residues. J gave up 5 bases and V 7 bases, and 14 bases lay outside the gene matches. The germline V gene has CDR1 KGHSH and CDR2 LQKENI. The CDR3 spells CASFLPGQGWRTEAFF. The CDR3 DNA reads TGTGCCAGCTTCCTCCCGGGACAGGGATGGAGAACTGAAGCTTTCTTT.

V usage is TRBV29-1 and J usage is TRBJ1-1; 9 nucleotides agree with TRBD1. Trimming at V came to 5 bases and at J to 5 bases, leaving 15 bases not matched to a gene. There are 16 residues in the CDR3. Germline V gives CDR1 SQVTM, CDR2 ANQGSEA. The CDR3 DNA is TGCAGCGTTCCAGGGACAGGGCTAACGCTGGGGACTGAAGCTTTCTTT. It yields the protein CSVPGTGLTLGTEAFF.

The CDR3 DNA follows: TGTGCCAGCAGCTTGAACCCACTAGCCCCCCTCGGGGAGCTGTTTTTT. Translating gives CASSLNPLAPLGELFF. V usage is TRBV5-4 and J usage is TRBJ2-2; tentatively, D is TRBD2 (6 bases). Trimming took off 1 base at V and 7 bases at J, with 17 bases between the two ends. Germline V CDR1 and CDR2: SGHNT, YYREEE (reference sequence). The CDR3 is 16 amino acids.